This TCR beta chain was observed in a study of cytomegalovirus exposure and HLA in healthy donors. The PCR was carried out with 60 Vbeta primers and 13 Jbeta primers. Clones were read by immunoSEQ multiplex PCR, and TCRdb kept only the in-frame ones, dropping some. This table has 100,000 or so clones, roughly 70% appearing once. CDR3 length: 13 residues. Trimming cost V 6 bases and J 4 bases, with 10 bases left between them. The V gene's germline CDR1 is MNHNS and CDR2 SASEGT. The chain links TRBV6-1 to TRBJ1-3; D remains ambiguous. The sample consisted of PBMCs. This receptor was identified in a man aged 50-60 years in good health and CMV-seronegative. CDR3 loop: CASRKEGGNTIYF. The DNA of the CDR3 is TGTGCCAGCAGGAAGGAGGGCGGAAACACCATATATTTT.